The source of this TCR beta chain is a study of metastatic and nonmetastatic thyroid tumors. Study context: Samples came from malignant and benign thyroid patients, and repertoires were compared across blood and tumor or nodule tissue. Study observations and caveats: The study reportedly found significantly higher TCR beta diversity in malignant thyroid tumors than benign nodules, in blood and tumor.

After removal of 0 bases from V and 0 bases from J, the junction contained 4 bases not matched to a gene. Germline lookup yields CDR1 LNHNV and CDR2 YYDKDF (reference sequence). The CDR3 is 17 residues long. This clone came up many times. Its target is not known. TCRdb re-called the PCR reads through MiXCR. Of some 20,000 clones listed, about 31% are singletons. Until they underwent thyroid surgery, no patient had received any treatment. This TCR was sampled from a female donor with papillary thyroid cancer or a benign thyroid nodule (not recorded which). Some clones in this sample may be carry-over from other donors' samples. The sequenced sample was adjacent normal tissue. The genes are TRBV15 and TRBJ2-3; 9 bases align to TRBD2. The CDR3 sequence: CATSRDRGGVSTDTQYF. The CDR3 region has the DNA TGTGCCACCAGCAGAGATCGCGGGGGGGTTAGCACAGATACGCAGTATTTT.